The 20 T cell receptor beta chains listed next were all sequenced from one sample in a study of T cells in Graves' hyperthyroidism and ophthalmopathy. Using RNA transcripts as the source, TCR beta CDR3 regions were amplified. HTBI primers were employed in a first-round RT-PCR of the TCR CDR3. Using its own MiXCR run on the multiplex PCR reads, TCRdb lists one record per CDR3 protein. The repertoire holds about 700,000 distinct CDR3 sequences, with approximately 42% as singletons. Sequencing input: peripheral blood or thyroid tissue (not recorded which). These receptors were collected from an adult man with Graves' disease, either hyperthyroidism or ophthalmopathy (not recorded which).

Ten or more counts support this clonotype. This chain uses TRBV4-1 with TRBJ1-1, with 7 bases lining up with TRBD1. The CDR3 sequence is 15 residues long. Germline V gene sequence: CDR1 MGHRA, CDR2 YSYEKL. J gave up 3 bases and V 1 base, and 5 bases lay outside the gene matches. In DNA form, the CDR3 reads TGCGCCAGCAGCCAAGTACAGGGGAGGTACACTGAAGCTTTCTTT. Its protein is CASSQVQGRYTEAFF.

The V gene is TRBV20-1, the J gene TRBJ2-5; TRBD2 is a possible D gene (5 bases). V lost 1 base, J lost 4 bases, and 16 bases lay in between. The CDR3 consists of 15 residues. Germline-derived CDR1 and CDR2 are DFQATT and SNEGSKA (reference sequence). The CDR3 sequence is CSARGGWRLGETQYF. CDR3 coding DNA: TGCAGTGCTAGAGGTGGATGGAGGCTGGGAGAGACCCAGTACTTC.

V is TRBV10-3 and J is TRBJ1-2, with D tentatively TRBD1 (6 bases). CDR1 and CDR2 from the germline V gene are ENHRY and SYGVKD. Trimming took off 10 bases at V and 7 bases at J, with 16 bases between the two ends. The CDR3 has 12 amino acids. DNA of the CDR3: TGTGCCAACGGGGGGCAGACAGTTGGCTACACCTTC. Residues: CANGGQTVGYTF.

This clonotype was found a few times. The rearrangement uses TRBV9 and TRBJ1-1; possibly TRBD1 for D (6 bases). Germline loops: CDR1 SGDLS, CDR2 YYNGEE. This CDR3 has 14 amino acids. V lost 5 bases and J 2 bases, leaving 13 bases between the germline ends. This chain's CDR3 is CASRYREINTEAFF. CDR3 coding DNA: TGTGCCAGCAGATACAGGGAGATAAACACTGAAGCTTTCTTT.

The chain couples TRBV12-3 or TRBV12-4 to TRBJ2-7, with 9 bases aligning to TRBD1. V lost 8 bases to trimming and J lost 7 bases; unmatched junction nucleotides: 9. The CDR3 sequence is 13 residues long. CDR3 DNA sequence: TGTGCCAGCTCACACTCCGGGACAGGGGAGCAGTACTTC. As protein: CASSHSGTGEQYF.

This clonotype was seen many times. V gene TRBV14 combines with J gene TRBJ1-2, with TRBD1 as a possible D gene (6 bases). Germline V gives CDR1 SGHDN, CDR2 FVKESK. Deletions cut 0 bases from V and 6 bases from J, with 11 bases between. This CDR3 contains 14 residues. This CDR3 is CASSQDLRGDGYTF. CDR3 in DNA: TGTGCCAGCAGCCAAGATCTCAGGGGCGATGGCTACACCTTC.

This clonotype was detected ten times or more. One end of the junction fails to match germline, which may point to a read error. The CDR3 nucleotides are TGTGCTAGCAGTCCTAGCGACGGACAGGGGGCTGAAGCTTTCTTT. Residues: CASSPSDGQGAEAFF. The V and J genes are TRBV7-7 and TRBJ1-1; 10 bases match TRBD1. CDR1 is SSHAT and CDR2 is FNYEAQ in the germline V gene (reference sequence). This CDR3 has 15 residues.

The rearrangement joins TRBV19 to TRBJ2-5; D is unresolved. Trimming shortened V by 6 bases and J by 7 bases, and 9 bases separated the two germline ends. The germline V gene has CDR1 LNHDA and CDR2 SQIVND (reference sequence). The CDR3 length is 11 residues. This chain's CDR3 is CASRKTGTQYF. In DNA form, the CDR3 reads TGTGCCAGTAGGAAAACCGGGACCCAGTACTTC.

Note on this clonotype: A read error may account for a junction end that differs from germline. This chain joins TRBV20-1 and TRBJ2-5, with TRBD2 identical over 8 bases. The germline gives CDR1 DFQATT, CDR2 SNEGSKA (reference sequence). The CDR3 runs to 14 residues. The CDR3 coding sequence is TGCAGTGCTAGGGGTCAACTAGCGGAAGAGACCCAGTGCTTC. It is translated as CSARGQLAEETQCF.

The table lists this clonotype with many counts. The J gene is TRBJ1-6, the V gene TRBV29-1; possibly TRBD1 for D (6 bases). V was shortened by 4 bases and J by 7 bases, with 14 bases between the two germline ends. From germline, CDR1 is SQVTM and CDR2 ANQGSEA. The CDR3 is made up of 14 amino acids. In nucleotides, the CDR3 is TGCAGCGTTGTTTTAACAGGGAGGAATTCACCCCTCCACTTT. It is translated as CSVVLTGRNSPLHF.

The chain combines TRBV10-3 with TRBJ2-3, with 7 bases that match TRBD2. The trim removed 2 bases at V and 1 base at J, leaving 0 bases unmatched. This CDR3 region has 14 residues. Germline-derived CDR1 and CDR2 are ENHRY and SYGVKD. The CDR3: CAISETSGTDTQYF. The CDR3 DNA is TGTGCCATCAGTGAGACTAGCGGCACAGATACGCAGTATTTT.

This clonotype turned up a few times. This chain connects TRBV10-3 to TRBJ2-5; 11 positions match TRBD1. V lost 10 bases and J lost 10; bases outside the gene matches: 14. The V gene's germline CDR1 is ENHRY and CDR2 SYGVKD. CDR3 length: 14 residues. The CDR3 loop is CASQPGQGATVQYF. As DNA, the CDR3 is TGTGCCAGCCAACCCGGACAGGGGGCGACGGTCCAGTACTTC.

About this clonotype itself: A read error is possible here, since a much larger clone lies one base away. The chain carries TRBV27 and TRBJ1-5, with 7 bases that match TRBD1. CDR1 MNHEY and CDR2 SMNVEV come from the germline V gene (reference sequence). The CDR3 covers 16 residues. Trimming cost V 5 bases and J 6 bases; bases outside gene matches: 13. The CDR3 DNA reads TGTGCCAGCAGTCCTTCATTATTCAGGGGGGCTCAGCCCCAGCATTTT. Amino acid sequence: CASSPSLFRGAQPQHF.

About this clonotype: A junction boundary mismatches the germline segment, possibly from a read error. V gene TRBV29-1 combines with J gene TRBJ1-5; no clear D gene. CDR1 is SQVTM, CDR2 ANQGSEA, per germline. This CDR3 region has 11 residues. In nucleotides, the CDR3 is TGCAGTGTTGGCAGCAATCAGCCCCAGCATTTT. Protein: CSVGSNQPQHF.

To note about this clonotype: A much larger clone lies one base from this, so it may be a read error. This chain uses TRBV2 with TRBJ1-4, with D hard to call. Germline CDR1 is SNHLY and CDR2 is FYNNEI. This CDR3 is 15 amino acids long. The CDR3 reads CASSEVGEVNEKLLF. The CDR3 DNA is TGTGCCAGCAGTGAAGTTGGAGAGGTTAATGAAAAACTGCTTTTT.

The V call is TRBV7-6, the J call TRBJ1-5; 9 positions agree with TRBD1. Germline V lookup: CDR1 SGHVS, CDR2 FNYEAQ. After removal of 0 bases from V and 4 bases from J, the junction contained 16 bases not matched to a gene. The CDR3 covers 20 residues. Written as DNA, the CDR3 is TGTGCCAGCAGCTTAGCCCGAGGCACAGGGGGCCCGGGGAGTAATCAGCCCCAGCATTTT. It yields the protein CASSLARGTGGPGSNQPQHF.

The CDR3 region is CASSPLMTGQNTEAFF. CDR3 sequence (DNA): TGTGCCAGCAGCCCCTTAATGACAGGGCAGAACACTGAAGCTTTCTTT. The rearrangement joins TRBV2 to TRBJ1-1, with 7 bases that match TRBD1. The CDR3 has 16 residues. V shed 6 bases, J shed 1 base, and the junction held 11 bases outside the gene matches. Germline CDR1 and CDR2: SNHLY and FYNNEI.

The rearrangement joins TRBV29-1 to TRBJ1-1; D ambiguous. CDR1 is SQVTM, CDR2 ANQGSEA, per germline. The V gene lost 1 base and the J gene lost 1 base, with 10 bases spanning the gap. The CDR3 covers 14 residues. In nucleotides, the CDR3 is TGCAGCGTTGAAGTAGGACTGTGGAACACTGAAGCTTTCTTT. This gives the protein CSVEVGLWNTEAFF.

The chain couples TRBV29-1 to TRBJ2-5, with 14 bases that match TRBD2. Looked up from germline, CDR1 is SQVTM and CDR2 is ANQGSEA. The CDR3 runs to 16 residues. Losses at the gene ends were 4 bases for V and 1 base for J; bases not matched to a gene: 5. The CDR3 bases are TGCAGCGTTGCCGGGACTAGCGGGGGCCTCCAAGAGACCCAGTACTTC. It codes for CSVAGTSGGLQETQYF.

This chain connects TRBV2 to TRBJ1-6; D is perhaps TRBD1 (6 bases). Germline CDR1 is SNHLY and CDR2 is FYNNEI. V lost 6 bases and J lost 7, with 19 bases in between. The CDR3 covers 16 residues. The CDR3 sequence is CASRLGDNDANSPLHF. CDR3 DNA sequence: TGTGCCAGCAGGCTAGGGGACAACGATGCCAATTCACCCCTCCACTTT.